This T cell receptor (beta chain) was profiled in a study of shared clonotypes between healthy human individuals. CDR1 and CDR2 (germline): MGHRA, YSYEKL. This CDR3 has 16 amino acids. The J segment lost 2 bases and the V segment lost 4 bases, leaving 9 bases of the junction unmatched. Whole-study results and caveats: The expectation was that sequencing depth would affect clonotype sharing among donors.

Regarding this clone: The antigen remains undetermined.

Some clones are missing from TCRdb's copy, which holds only in-frame ones; the method was immunoSEQ multiplex PCR. The table records 500,000 to 550,000 clones, approximately 95% of them present only once. The chain recombines TRBV4-1 with TRBJ2-5; 8 bases are shared with TRBD2. The TCR sequence derives from a woman in her twenties or thirties in good health. Sample: naive CD4+ T cells sorted from blood. Sample subset: CD45RA+ positively selected. Written as DNA, the CDR3 is TGCGCCAGCAGCCCCACAGGGTTAGCGGGACAAGAGACCCAGTACTTC. Amino acid sequence: CASSPTGLAGQETQYF.